This T cell receptor (beta chain) was documented in a study of Ad26.COV2.S vaccination and SARS-CoV-2 variants. Study-wide background: Ad26.COV2.S given intramuscularly, once or twice 56 days apart. Study-wide points: There was a possibility that the TCR breadth and depth analyses underestimated total T cell responses.

CDR1 KGHDR and CDR2 SFDVKD come from the germline V gene. After removal of 5 bases from V and 4 bases from J, the junction contained 9 bases not matched to a gene. This CDR3 has 15 residues. With respect to this clone: Its cognate antigen is unknown.

The treatment denotes: roughly 20 received Ad26.COV2.S at low or high dose, single or two shots; five or six received placebo; per-sample allocation not given. Samples analyzed were those drawn on day 63 after the first vaccine or placebo injection. Measured with immunoSEQ multiplex PCR; TCRdb has only the in-frame clones, and not every one. The sample carries 440,000 or so clones, less than 95% recorded once. The clonotype was recovered from a person aged 18-65 years who received the Ad26.COV2.S COVID-19 vaccine or a placebo. The V and J genes are TRBV24-1 and TRBJ2-5, with 7 bases aligning to TRBD2. Sequencing was performed on peripheral blood, taken in a trial of Ad26.COV2.S vaccine versus placebo. CDR3 in amino acids: CATSAVGGSGETQYF. DNA of the CDR3: TGTGCCACCAGTGCCGTTGGCGGGAGCGGAGAGACCCAGTACTTC.